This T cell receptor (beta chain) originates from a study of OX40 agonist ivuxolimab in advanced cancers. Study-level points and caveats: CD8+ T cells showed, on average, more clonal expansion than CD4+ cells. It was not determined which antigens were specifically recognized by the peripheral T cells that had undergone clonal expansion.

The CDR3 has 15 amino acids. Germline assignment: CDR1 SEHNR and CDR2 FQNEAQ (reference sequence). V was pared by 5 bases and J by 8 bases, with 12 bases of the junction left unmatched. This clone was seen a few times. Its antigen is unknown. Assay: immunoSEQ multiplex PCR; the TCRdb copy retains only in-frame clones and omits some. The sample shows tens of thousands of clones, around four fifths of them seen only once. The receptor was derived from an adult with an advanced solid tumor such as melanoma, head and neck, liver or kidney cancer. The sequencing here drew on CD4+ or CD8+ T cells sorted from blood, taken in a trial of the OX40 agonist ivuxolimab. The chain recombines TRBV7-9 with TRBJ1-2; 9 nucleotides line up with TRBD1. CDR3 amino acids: CASSPLGQGEHGYTF. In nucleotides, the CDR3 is TGTGCCAGCAGCCCCCTGGGACAGGGTGAGCACGGCTACACCTTC.